The clone carrying this T cell receptor beta chain was detected many times. Its antigen is undetermined. TCRdb redid the calling of the 5' RACE reads with MiXCR, one entry per CDR3 protein. This table holds some 110,000 distinct CDR3 sequences, roughly 6.8% found once. From germline, CDR1 is SGHNT and CDR2 YENEEA. The V gene end was trimmed by 5 bases and the J gene end by 2 bases; junction bases not matched to a gene: 8. The CDR3 is made up of 15 amino acids. This specimen comes from a study of T cells after yellow fever vaccination. Notes on the study in general: At under 97% for CD4 and approximately 88% for CD8, most primary-vaccination clones showed up again after the booster. Though it reached lower strength, the secondary response hit its peak faster, day 5 versus 15. Overall, a small share of clonotypes was seen in both CD4 and CD8 compartments.

This TCR came from a man in his late teens or twenties who received the YFV17D yellow fever vaccine. The specimen was CD4+ T cells sorted from PBMCs, collected about 41 days after the first yellow fever vaccination. The chain uses TRBV11-3 and TRBJ2-5; 7 bases align to TRBD2. The chain's CDR3 is CASSERGAGQETQYF. The CDR3 DNA follows: TGTGCCAGCAGCGAGCGGGGAGCTGGACAAGAGACCCAGTACTTC.